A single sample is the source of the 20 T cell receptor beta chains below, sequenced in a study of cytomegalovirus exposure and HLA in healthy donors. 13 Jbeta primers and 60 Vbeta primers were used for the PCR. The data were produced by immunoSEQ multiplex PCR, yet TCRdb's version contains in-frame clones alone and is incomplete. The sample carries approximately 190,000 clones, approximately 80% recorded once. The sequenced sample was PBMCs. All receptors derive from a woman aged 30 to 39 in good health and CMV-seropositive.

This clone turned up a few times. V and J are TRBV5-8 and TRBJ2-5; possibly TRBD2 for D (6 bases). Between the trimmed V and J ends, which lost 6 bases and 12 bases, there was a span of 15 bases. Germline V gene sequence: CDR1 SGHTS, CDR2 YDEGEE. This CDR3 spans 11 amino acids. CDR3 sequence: CASTSGEDKYF. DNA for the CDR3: TGTGCCAGCACCTCGGGGGAAGACAAGTACTTC.

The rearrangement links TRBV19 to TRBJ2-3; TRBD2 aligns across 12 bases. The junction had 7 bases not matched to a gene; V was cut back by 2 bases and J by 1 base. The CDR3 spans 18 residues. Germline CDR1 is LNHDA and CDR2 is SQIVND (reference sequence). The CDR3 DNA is TGTGCCAGTAGTATATCTAGCGGGGGGGAGTTCGGCACAGATACGCAGTATTTT. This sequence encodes CASSISSGGEFGTDTQYF.

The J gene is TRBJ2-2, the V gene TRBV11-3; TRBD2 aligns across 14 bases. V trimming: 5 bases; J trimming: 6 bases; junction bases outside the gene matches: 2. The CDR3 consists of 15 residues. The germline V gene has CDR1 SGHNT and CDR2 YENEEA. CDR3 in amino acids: CASSPGLAGAGELFF. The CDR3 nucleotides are TGTGCCAGCAGCCCGGGACTAGCGGGAGCCGGGGAGCTGTTTTTT. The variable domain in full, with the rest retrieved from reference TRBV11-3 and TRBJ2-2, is EAGVVQSPRYKIIEKKQPVAFWCNPISGHNTLYWYLQNLGQGPELLIRYENEEAVDDSQLPKDRFSAERLKGVDSTLKIQPAELGDSAVYLCASSPGLAGAGELFFGEGSRLTVL.

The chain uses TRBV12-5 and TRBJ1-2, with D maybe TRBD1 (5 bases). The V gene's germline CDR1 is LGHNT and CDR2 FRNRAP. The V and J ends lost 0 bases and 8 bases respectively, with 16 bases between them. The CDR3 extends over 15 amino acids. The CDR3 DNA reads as TGTGCTAGTGGTTTGGTACCTCCAGGGAAGGCAGGCTACACCTTC. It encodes CASGLVPPGKAGYTF.

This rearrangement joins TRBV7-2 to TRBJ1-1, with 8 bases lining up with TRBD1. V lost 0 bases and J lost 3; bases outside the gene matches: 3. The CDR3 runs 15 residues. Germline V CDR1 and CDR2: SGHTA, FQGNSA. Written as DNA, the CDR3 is TGTGCCAGCAGCTTAGCGACAGGGGCCTACACTGAAGCTTTCTTT. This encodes CASSLATGAYTEAFF.

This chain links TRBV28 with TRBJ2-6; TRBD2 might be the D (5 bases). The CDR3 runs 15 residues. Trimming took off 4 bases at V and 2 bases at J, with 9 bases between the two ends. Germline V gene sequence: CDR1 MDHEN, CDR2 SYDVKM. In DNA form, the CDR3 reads TGTGCCAGCAGTTCGGGGAAGGCTGGGGCCAACGTCCTGACTTTC. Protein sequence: CASSSGKAGANVLTF.

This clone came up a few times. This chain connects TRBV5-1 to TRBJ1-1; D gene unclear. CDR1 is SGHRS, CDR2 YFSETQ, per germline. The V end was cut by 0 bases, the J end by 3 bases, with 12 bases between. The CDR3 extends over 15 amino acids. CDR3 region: CASSLDGRRDTEAFF. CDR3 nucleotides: TGCGCCAGCAGCTTGGACGGCAGGAGGGACACTGAAGCTTTCTTT.

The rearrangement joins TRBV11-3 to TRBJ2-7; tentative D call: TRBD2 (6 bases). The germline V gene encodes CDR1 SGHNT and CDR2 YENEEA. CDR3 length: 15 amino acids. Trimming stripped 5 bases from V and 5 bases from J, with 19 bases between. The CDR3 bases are TGTGCCAGCAGCCCGCCGGCCAGGGCGGGAAACGAGCAGTACTTC. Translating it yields CASSPPARAGNEQYF.

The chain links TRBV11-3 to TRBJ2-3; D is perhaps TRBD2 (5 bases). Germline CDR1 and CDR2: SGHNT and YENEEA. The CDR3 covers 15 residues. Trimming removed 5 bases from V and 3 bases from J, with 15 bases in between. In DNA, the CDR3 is TGTGCCAGCAGCCCCTGGAGCGGAGTGACAGATACGCAGTATTTT. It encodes CASSPWSGVTDTQYF.

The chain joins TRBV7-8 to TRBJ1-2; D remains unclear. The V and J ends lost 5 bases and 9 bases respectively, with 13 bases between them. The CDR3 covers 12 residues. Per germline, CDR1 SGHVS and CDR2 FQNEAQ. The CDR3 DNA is TGTGCCAGCAGCCTAAGAGACGGGAGCTACACCTTC. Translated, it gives CASSLRDGSYTF.

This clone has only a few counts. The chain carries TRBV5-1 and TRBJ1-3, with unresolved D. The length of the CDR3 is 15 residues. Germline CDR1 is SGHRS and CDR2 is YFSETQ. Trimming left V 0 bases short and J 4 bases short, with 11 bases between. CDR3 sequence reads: CASSLEAGPGNTIYF. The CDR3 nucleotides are TGCGCCAGCAGCTTGGAAGCGGGTCCGGGAAACACCATATATTTT.

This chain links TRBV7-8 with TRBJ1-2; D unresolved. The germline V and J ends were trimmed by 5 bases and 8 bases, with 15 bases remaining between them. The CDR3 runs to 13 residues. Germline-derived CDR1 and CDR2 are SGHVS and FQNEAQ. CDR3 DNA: TGTGCCAGCAGCCGGGGTTCTTCTGGGGGCTACACCTTC. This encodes CASSRGSSGGYTF.

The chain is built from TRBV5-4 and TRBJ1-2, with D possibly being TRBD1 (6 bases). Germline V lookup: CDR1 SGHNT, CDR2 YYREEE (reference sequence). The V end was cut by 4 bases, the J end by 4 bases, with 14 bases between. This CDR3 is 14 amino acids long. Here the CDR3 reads CASSPRDIIYGYTF. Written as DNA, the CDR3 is TGTGCCAGCAGCCCAAGGGACATTATCTATGGCTACACCTTC.

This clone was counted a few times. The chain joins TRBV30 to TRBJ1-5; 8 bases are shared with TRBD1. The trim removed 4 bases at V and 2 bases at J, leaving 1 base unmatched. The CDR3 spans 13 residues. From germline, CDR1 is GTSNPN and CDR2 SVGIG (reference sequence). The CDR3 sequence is CAWTGGGNQPQHF. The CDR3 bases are TGTGCCTGGACAGGGGGCGGCAATCAGCCCCAGCATTTT. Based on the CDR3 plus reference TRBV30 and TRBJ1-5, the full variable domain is SQTIHQWPATLVQPVGSPLSLECTVEGTSNPNLYWYRQAAGRGLQLLFYSVGIGQISSEVPQNLSASRPQDRQFILSSKKLLLSDSGFYLCAWTGGGNQPQHFGDGTRLSIL.

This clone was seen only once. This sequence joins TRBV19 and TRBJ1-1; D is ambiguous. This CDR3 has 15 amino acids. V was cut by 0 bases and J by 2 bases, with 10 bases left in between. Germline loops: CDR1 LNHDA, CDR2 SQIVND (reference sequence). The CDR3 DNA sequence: TGTGCCAGTAGTATAGATCTTAAAATAAACACTGAAGCTTTCTTT. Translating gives CASSIDLKINTEAFF.

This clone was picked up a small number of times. Here the CDR3 reads CASSLDRGSYEKLFF. CDR3 nucleotides: TGTGCCAGCAGCTTAGATAGGGGTTCCTATGAAAAACTGTTTTTT. The chain carries TRBV11-2 and TRBJ1-4; tentative D call: TRBD1 (5 bases). V lost 0 bases to trimming and J lost 6 bases, with 11 bases between them. This CDR3 contains 15 residues. Looked up from germline, CDR1 is SGHAT and CDR2 is FQNNGV.

The CDR3 reads CASSGGGANYGYTF. The CDR3 DNA sequence: TGTGCCAGCAGTGGAGGGGGGGCTAACTATGGCTACACCTTC. The chain links TRBV2 to TRBJ1-2; D is possibly TRBD1 (6 bases). The CDR3 has 14 amino acids. Germline V gene data show CDR1 as SNHLY and CDR2 as FYNNEI. V lost 4 bases and J 0 bases, leaving 9 bases between the germline ends.

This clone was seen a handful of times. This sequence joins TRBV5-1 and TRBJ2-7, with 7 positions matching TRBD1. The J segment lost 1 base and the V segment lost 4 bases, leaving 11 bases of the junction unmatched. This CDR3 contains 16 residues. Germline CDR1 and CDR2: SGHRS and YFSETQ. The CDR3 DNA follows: TGCGCCAGCAGCCCTGATCCAGGGGGAACTTCCTACGAGCAGTACTTC. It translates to CASSPDPGGTSYEQYF.

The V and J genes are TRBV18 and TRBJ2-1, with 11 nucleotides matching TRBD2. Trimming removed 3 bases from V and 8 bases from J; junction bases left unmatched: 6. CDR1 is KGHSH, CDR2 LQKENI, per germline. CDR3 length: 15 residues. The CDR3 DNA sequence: TGTGCCAGCTCACCTGAGATAGCGGGAGGGCATGAGCAGTTCTTC. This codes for CASSPEIAGGHEQFF.

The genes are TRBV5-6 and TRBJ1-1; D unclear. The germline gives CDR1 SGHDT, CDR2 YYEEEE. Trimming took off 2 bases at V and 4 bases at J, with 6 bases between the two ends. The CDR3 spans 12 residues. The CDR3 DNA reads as TGTGCCAGCAGCTTATTCGGCACTGAAGCTTTCTTT. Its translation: CASSLFGTEAFF.